The 21 T cell receptor beta chains in this list originate from one sample, sequenced in a study of blood T cells in healthy people across ages. The use of a sample-barcoded 5' primer and a J-beta primer mix characterized a second PCR of roughly 6 to 11 cycles. MiXCR was run by TCRdb on the 5' RACE reads, yielding one entry per CDR3 protein. The data hold approximately 1,000,000 distinct CDR3 sequences, with around two fifths observed a single time. Input material: blood. The receptors derive from a man younger than 35 in good health.

The table lists this clonotype with a few counts. V usage is TRBV12-5 and J usage is TRBJ2-1, with 7 bases identical to TRBD1. This CDR3 has 15 amino acids. Germline trimming cut 1 base from V and 5 bases from J; bases unmatched to any gene: 5. CDR1 LGHNT and CDR2 FRNRAP come from the germline V gene. The DNA for the CDR3 is TGTGCTAGTGGTTTGGGCGACAGGGTTCACAATGAGCAGTTCTTC. Encoded protein: CASGLGDRVHNEQFF.

The chain couples TRBV5-6 to TRBJ2-3; 7 bases agree with TRBD2. This CDR3 is built from 16 residues. V lost 0 bases, J lost 3 bases, and 7 bases stayed unmatched. CDR1 and CDR2 from the germline V gene are SGHDT and YYEEEE. In nucleotides, the CDR3 is TGTGCCAGCAGCTTGGAATGGGAGGGAAGGACAGATACGCAGTATTTT. Its protein is CASSLEWEGRTDTQYF.

This clonotype showed up just a few times. V usage is TRBV12-3 or TRBV12-4 and J usage is TRBJ2-1; D is unclear. This CDR3 comprises 15 residues. Trimming removed 2 bases at V and 5 bases at J, with 13 bases between. CDR3 in DNA: TGTGCCAGCAGTTTAAAGTTGTTTGTGGACAATGAGCAGTTCTTC. This codes for CASSLKLFVDNEQFF.

V usage is TRBV12-3 or TRBV12-4 and J usage is TRBJ2-7; D may be TRBD1 (6 bases). The V gene lost 5 bases and the J gene lost 3 bases, with 11 bases spanning the gap. The CDR3 runs 13 residues. In nucleotides, the CDR3 is TGTGCCAGCAGTATAGGACAGTACTACGAGCAGTACTTC. Translating gives CASSIGQYYEQYF.

This clonotype was picked up a small number of times. The chain joins TRBV20-1 to TRBJ1-4; a weak D match, TRBD1 (5 bases). Deletions cut 6 bases from V and 4 bases from J, with 18 bases between. The CDR3 covers 15 residues. Germline loops: CDR1 DFQATT, CDR2 SNEGSKA (reference sequence). CDR3 sequence reads: CSAQAGRGNNEKLFF. The CDR3 DNA reads TGCAGTGCCCAGGCCGGGAGGGGAAATAATGAAAAACTGTTTTTT.

This clonotype was recorded a few times. The chain couples TRBV6-6 to TRBJ1-1, with D unresolved. Germline CDR1 is MNHNY and CDR2 is SVGAGI (reference sequence). The CDR3 covers 10 residues. Trimming removed 7 bases at V and 7 bases at J, with 7 bases between. In DNA, the CDR3 is TGTGCCAGCAAAAAGGGTGAAGCTTTCTTT. It codes for CASKKGEAFF.

The V call is TRBV14, the J call TRBJ1-2; no clear D. Germline values: CDR1 SGHDN, CDR2 FVKESK. CDR3 length equals 14 residues. V lost 0 bases, J lost 8 bases, and 13 bases lay in between. The CDR3 DNA is TGTGCCAGCAGCCAAGACATTCGAGACGTCGGCTACACCTTC. It translates to CASSQDIRDVGYTF.

This clonotype was picked up one time. A much more abundant neighbour one base away suggests this may be a read error. CDR3 protein: CASSLRNQETQYF. The CDR3 nucleotides read TGTGCCAGCAGTTTACGGAACCAAGAGACCCAGTACTTC. The rearrangement uses TRBV10-3 and TRBJ2-5; no firm D call. CDR3 length equals 13 residues. Germline V lookup: CDR1 ENHRY, CDR2 SYGVKD.

Remarks on this clonotype: The junction departs from the called germline gene at one end, perhaps through a read error. This rearrangement joins TRBV2 to TRBJ2-1; D is undetermined. The CDR3 has 11 residues. Germline values: CDR1 SNHLY, CDR2 FYNNEI. CDR3 coding DNA: TGTGCCAGCCATAAAGCCAATGAGCTGTTCTTC. Amino acids: CASHKANELFF.

The rearrangement uses TRBV7-2 and TRBJ2-3; 10 bases line up with TRBD2. There are 17 residues in the CDR3. After removal of 1 base from V and 9 bases from J, the junction contained 13 bases not matched to a gene. The germline V gene has CDR1 SGHTA and CDR2 FQGNSA. The CDR3 bases are TGTGCCAGCAGCTTAGGGATCCAGCGGGGGGGCCTGGAAACGCAGTATTTT. It codes for CASSLGIQRGGLETQYF.

Of note for this clonotype: A junction boundary mismatches the germline segment, possibly from a read error. The V gene is TRBV9, the J gene TRBJ2-4; tentatively, D is TRBD2 (5 bases). The J call may be wrong; the DNA end is better matched by TRBJ2-7. Germline CDR1 and CDR2: SGDLS and YYNGEE. CDR3 length: 14 amino acids. CDR3 sequence reads: CAGSVVGDSYEQYF. CDR3 DNA sequence: TGTGCCGGCAGCGTAGTCGGGGACTCCTACGAGCAGTACTTC.

This clonotype appeared once. The chain links TRBV7-3 to TRBJ2-2; TRBD2 is a possible D gene (5 bases). Trimming stripped 7 bases from V and 3 bases from J, with 21 bases between. The CDR3 length is 17 residues. CDR1 is SGHTA, CDR2 FQGTGA, per germline. CDR3 coding DNA: TGTGCCAGCACCCTCAAGGTGGAGGCTGGTCACACCGGGGAGCTGTTTTTT. Translating it yields CASTLKVEAGHTGELFF.

The chain recombines TRBV10-3 with TRBJ2-7, with D possibly TRBD2 on 6 matching bases. Germline loops: CDR1 ENHRY, CDR2 SYGVKD. The ends were cut back, 1 base at V and 2 bases at J, with 15 bases in the middle. The CDR3 runs 16 residues. CDR3 DNA: TGTGCCATCAGTGAGTTCGGGGGACTGACGACCTACGAGCAGTACTTC. Amino acid sequence: CAISEFGGLTTYEQYF.

The table lists this clonotype with a count of one. This may arise from a read error, as a much more abundant clone is one base away. The chain uses TRBV12-3 or TRBV12-4 and TRBJ2-1; D not certain. The CDR3 runs to 13 residues. Trimming left V 5 bases short and J 13 bases short, with 18 bases between. The CDR3 loop reads CASSASKTKTQFF. CDR3 DNA: TGTGCCAGCAGTGCATCCAAAACGAAGACCCAGTTCTTC.

J is TRBJ1-1 and V is TRBV7-9; maybe TRBD1 (6 bases). The germline V gene has CDR1 SEHNR and CDR2 FQNEAQ (reference sequence). This CDR3 is 14 amino acids long. Trimming removed 4 bases at V and 7 bases at J, with 16 bases between. The CDR3 DNA is TGTGCCAGCAGCTCCACAGGGCCCTGGGTTGAAGCTTTCTTT. This codes for CASSSTGPWVEAFF.

This chain links TRBV6-1 with TRBJ2-2, with 7 nucleotides matching TRBD1. Per germline, CDR1 MNHNS and CDR2 SASEGT. This CDR3 is built from 15 residues. V gave up 7 bases and J gave up 4 bases; unmatched junction bases: 9. CDR3 loop: CASTPTSGGTGELFF. In DNA form, the CDR3 reads TGTGCCAGCACCCCAACCTCAGGGGGCACCGGGGAGCTGTTTTTT.

The table lists this clonotype with a few counts. This chain uses TRBV6-5 with TRBJ2-1; D remains unclear. The end of the DNA aligns better with TRBJ2-7, so the J call may be wrong. Germline CDR1 and CDR2: MNHEY and SVGAGI. The CDR3 is 12 residues long. CDR3 nucleotides: TGTGCCAGCGGTAGATTACACAATGAGCAGTACTTC. This translates into CASGRLHNEQYF.

This clonotype showed up just a few times. This sequence joins TRBV4-2 and TRBJ2-1; D might be TRBD1 (6 bases). Trimming took 2 bases from V and 0 from J, leaving 14 bases between them. Germline lookup yields CDR1 LGHNA and CDR2 YNFKEQ. CDR3 length equals 17 residues. This chain's CDR3 is CASSQTSGTLSYNEQFF. CDR3 coding DNA: TGTGCCAGCAGCCAAACCTCCGGGACACTCTCCTACAATGAGCAGTTCTTC.

This clonotype was observed a few times. This chain uses TRBV27 with TRBJ1-2; D gene unclear. The CDR3 sequence is 13 residues long. Germline V gene data show CDR1 as MNHEY and CDR2 as SMNVEV (reference sequence). The V end was cut by 6 bases, the J end by 3 bases, with 11 bases between. Here the CDR3 DNA reads TGTGCCAGCAGACAGAGTTCTGACTATGGCTACACCTTC. Protein: CASRQSSDYGYTF.

V is TRBV4-3 and J is TRBJ2-5; D might be TRBD2 (5 bases). The CDR3 contains 14 residues. CDR1 is LGHNA, CDR2 YSLEER, per germline. V shed 4 bases and J shed 5 bases, with 14 bases lying between them. CDR3 coding DNA: TGCGCCAGCAGCCGAGGACTGGGCCGTGAGACCCAGTACTTC. Amino acids: CASSRGLGRETQYF.

The sample holds a few counts of this clonotype. The chain is built from TRBV12-3 or TRBV12-4 and TRBJ1-5; the D is unclear. Trimming shortened V by 1 base and J by 1 base, and 11 bases separated the two germline ends. The CDR3 extends over 16 amino acids. The CDR3 sequence is CASSLEADWSNQPQHF. Written as DNA, the CDR3 is TGTGCCAGCAGTTTAGAGGCGGACTGGAGCAATCAGCCCCAGCATTTT.